This entry features one TCR beta chain sequence. The V end was cut by 4 bases, the J end by 0 bases, with 11 bases between. CDR1 is SGDLS, CDR2 YYNGEE, per germline. The CDR3 runs to 15 residues. The record originates from a study of blood T cell repertoires in COVID-19. In the original analysis: Reference gene primer amplification gave estimated nucleated cell counts. Sequencing was performed with immunoSEQ multiplex PCR; in TCRdb, only in-frame clones are kept and a portion is missing. The V and J calls and clone size were taken over from that table, and D and trimming were inferred from the DNA. The sample has about 300,000 clones; approximately 83% are singletons.

Source material: PBMCs or T cells enriched from blood (not recorded which). The chain uses TRBV9 and TRBJ1-3, with D perhaps TRBD1 (6 bases). The TCR originated in a man in his thirties or forties who had recovered from COVID-19. For the CDR3, the DNA is TGTGCCAGCAGCCCCCCAGGGGCCTCTGGAAACACCATATATTTT. Amino acids: CASSPPGASGNTIYF.